These T cell receptor beta chains were read from a single sample in a study of identical twins. TCRdb recomputed calls from the 5' RACE reads with MiXCR, one row per CDR3 protein. The sample lists fewer than 900,000 distinct CDR3 sequences; 21% were seen once. A further study also used this sample, focusing on T cells expressing NK-cell markers.

Sequenced input: PBMCs. These receptors all stem from a woman aged 18-29 years in good health. The CDR3 runs from the conserved cysteine through the conserved F or W. D genes are given only for firm matches. Only some rows state a clone size, as once, few, many or a class for expanded clones.

V: TRBV5-1
J: TRBJ2-2
D: .
size: .
CDR3: CASSYGTLNTGELFF
DNA: TGCGCCAGCAGCTACGGGACTCTTAACACCGGGGAGCTGTTTTTT

V: TRBV4-3
J: TRBJ2-3
D: TRBD2
size: .
CDR3: CASSQDRTSGRRDTQYF
DNA: TGCGCCAGCAGCCAAGATCGAACTAGCGGGAGGAGAGATACGCAGTATTTT

V: TRBV5-1
J: TRBJ1-1
D: .
size: many
CDR3: CASSLGDGIEAFF
DNA: TGCGCCAGCAGCTTAGGGGACGGGATTGAAGCTTTCTTT

V: TRBV10-3
J: TRBJ1-2
D: .
size: .
CDR3: CAISEGQGNYGYTF
DNA: TGTGCCATCAGTGAAGGTCAGGGAAACTATGGCTACACCTTC

V: TRBV20-1
J: TRBJ2-3
D: .
size: many
CDR3: CSAKARELFTDTQYF
DNA: TGCAGTGCTAAAGCCCGGGAGCTCTTCACAGATACGCAGTATTTT

V: TRBV10-3
J: TRBJ2-7
D: TRBD2
size: few
CDR3: CAISDPGGKDYEQYF
DNA: TGTGCCATCAGTGACCCGGGAGGGAAAGACTACGAGCAGTACTTC

V: TRBV12-3/TRBV12-4
J: TRBJ2-7
D: .
size: few
CDR3: CASSVDSYTYEQYF
DNA: TGTGCCAGCAGTGTTGACTCTTACACCTACGAGCAGTACTTC

V: TRBV6-1
J: TRBJ2-1
D: TRBD2
size: few
CDR3: CASRSYNPLAGANEQFF
DNA: TGTGCCAGCAGATCTTACAACCCACTAGCGGGGGCCAATGAGCAGTTCTTC

V: TRBV29-1
J: TRBJ2-7
D: TRBD1
size: many
CDR3: CSVEALHRGQVHEQYF
DNA: TGCAGCGTTGAAGCCCTACACAGGGGGCAAGTCCACGAGCAGTACTTC

V: TRBV18
J: TRBJ2-1
D: .
size: .
CDR3: CASSPITPSGRNEQFF
DNA: TGTGCCAGCTCACCAATTACCCCGTCGGGCAGGAATGAGCAGTTCTTC

V: TRBV7-9
J: TRBJ2-5
D: .
size: .
CDR3: CASSSRGGVTQYF
DNA: TGTGCCAGCAGCTCCCGTGGCGGCGTGACCCAGTACTTC

V: TRBV20-1
J: TRBJ2-7
D: TRBD1
size: many
CDR3: CSARVTGGQYF
DNA: TGCAGTGCTAGAGTAACAGGGGGGCAGTACTTC

V: TRBV5-1
J: TRBJ2-3
D: TRBD1
size: .
CDR3: CASSLGTGDDTQYF
DNA: TGCGCCAGCAGCCTAGGGACAGGGGATGATACGCAGTATTTT

V: TRBV19
J: TRBJ2-1
D: .
size: few
CDR3: CASSEQGVHEQFF
DNA: TGTGCCAGTAGCGAGCAAGGCGTCCATGAGCAGTTCTTC

V: TRBV5-1
J: TRBJ2-5
D: .
size: .
CDR3: CASSSSVGETQYF
DNA: TGCGCCAGCAGCTCTTCGGTGGGGGAGACCCAGTACTTC

V: TRBV4-3
J: TRBJ2-4
D: .
size: .
CDR3: CASSQDYRSVWPTDIQYF
DNA: TGCGCCAGCAGCCAAGATTATAGGAGCGTTTGGCCAACGGACATTCAGTACTTC

V: TRBV10-2
J: TRBJ1-6
D: TRBD1
size: few
CDR3: CASTGTGESPLHF
DNA: TGCGCCAGCACCGGGACAGGGGAATCACCCCTCCACTTT

V: TRBV29-1
J: TRBJ1-5
D: .
size: few
CDR3: CSVATSPNQPQHF
DNA: TGCAGCGTTGCTACATCCCCCAATCAGCCCCAGCATTTT

V: TRBV7-9
J: TRBJ2-4
D: .
size: many
CDR3: CASSLDGGADIQYF
DNA: TGTGCCAGCAGCTTAGACGGGGGCGCGGACATTCAGTACTTC

V: TRBV12-3/TRBV12-4
J: TRBJ2-5
D: .
size: few
CDR3: CASRARAYQETQYF
DNA: TGTGCCAGCAGGGCCAGGGCGTACCAAGAGACCCAGTACTTC

V: TRBV5-1
J: TRBJ2-5
D: .
size: many
CDR3: CASKELALVETQYF
DNA: TGCGCCAGCAAGGAATTAGCACTTGTTGAGACCCAGTACTTC

V: TRBV20-1
J: TRBJ2-3
D: TRBD2
size: .
CDR3: CSASAFLAGSRNTQYF
DNA: TGCAGTGCTAGTGCGTTCCTAGCGGGATCCCGGAATACGCAGTATTTT

V: TRBV5-1
J: TRBJ2-1
D: TRBD2
size: .
CDR3: CASSLVGLAGGLSEQFF
DNA: TGCGCCAGCAGCTTGGTAGGACTAGCGGGGGGGCTGTCTGAGCAGTTCTTC

V: TRBV6-1
J: TRBJ2-7
D: .
size: few
CDR3: CASSPKGYREAAEQYF
DNA: TGTGCCAGCAGTCCTAAGGGGTACAGGGAAGCAGCCGAGCAGTACTTC

V: TRBV12-3/TRBV12-4
J: TRBJ1-3
D: .
size: few
CDR3: CASSLGENTIYF
DNA: TGTGCCAGCAGTTTAGGAGAAAACACCATATATTTT

V: TRBV14
J: TRBJ2-1
D: .
size: many
CDR3: CASSPSSSYNEQFF
DNA: TGTGCCAGCAGCCCGAGTAGCTCCTACAATGAGCAGTTCTTC

V: TRBV12-3/TRBV12-4
J: TRBJ2-3
D: .
size: .
CDR3: CASSLVDGPDTQYF
DNA: TGTGCCAGCAGTTTAGTTGACGGGCCAGATACGCAGTATTTT

V: TRBV7-9
J: TRBJ2-3
D: .
size: .
CDR3: CASSFGLPTDTQYF
DNA: TGTGCCAGCAGCTTTGGACTACCCACAGATACGCAGTATTTT

V: TRBV5-1
J: TRBJ1-1
D: .
size: few
CDR3: CASSPLPLFRVGGTEAFF
DNA: TGCGCCAGCAGTCCCCTCCCCTTGTTCCGGGTCGGAGGCACTGAAGCTTTCTTT

V: TRBV27
J: TRBJ1-3
D: TRBD1
size: many
CDR3: CASSPAQGNTIYF
DNA: TGTGCCAGCAGTCCGGCACAGGGGAACACCATATATTTT

V: TRBV4-2
J: TRBJ1-2
D: .
size: .
CDR3: CASSQDLRGSSYTF
DNA: TGTGCCAGCAGCCAAGATCTGAGGGGGTCGAGCTACACCTTC

V: TRBV12-3/TRBV12-4
J: TRBJ2-3
D: .
size: .
CDR3: CASSSGLIAEIRTDTQYF
DNA: TGTGCCAGCAGTTCAGGACTGATAGCGGAGATCCGGACAGATACGCAGTATTTT

V: TRBV20-1
J: TRBJ2-3
D: TRBD2
size: .
CDR3: CSASATSGSSFPADTQYF
DNA: TGCAGTGCTAGTGCGACTAGCGGGAGCTCTTTCCCGGCAGATACGCAGTATTTT

V: TRBV5-1
J: TRBJ2-2
D: .
size: .
CDR3: CASSLEVGGELFF
DNA: TGCGCCAGCAGCTTGGAGGTGGGCGGGGAGCTGTTTTTT

V: TRBV30
J: TRBJ1-2
D: .
size: .
CDR3: CAWSYRGNYGYTF
DNA: TGTGCCTGGAGCTATCGGGGTAACTATGGCTACACCTTC

V: TRBV20-1
J: TRBJ1-1
D: TRBD1
size: few
CDR3: CSARTPATGEPEAFF
DNA: TGCAGTGCTAGGACCCCCGCGACAGGGGAGCCTGAAGCTTTCTTT

V: TRBV12-3/TRBV12-4
J: TRBJ2-7
D: .
size: few
CDR3: CASSLRVGAPYEQYF
DNA: TGTGCCAGCAGTTTAAGGGTAGGGGCGCCCTACGAGCAGTACTTC

V: TRBV20-1
J: TRBJ2-1
D: TRBD2
size: .
CDR3: CSATARGAGPYNEQFF
DNA: TGCAGTGCAACCGCGCGGGGAGCGGGGCCCTACAATGAGCAGTTCTTC

V: TRBV20-1
J: TRBJ2-1
D: TRBD2
size: .
CDR3: CSALRTSGGHSGEQFF
DNA: TGCAGTGCGCTTCGGACTAGCGGGGGACACAGCGGTGAGCAGTTCTTC

V: TRBV7-8
J: TRBJ2-1
D: TRBD2
size: .
CDR3: CASSPRTSGDAYNEQFF
DNA: TGTGCCAGCAGCCCGCGGACTAGCGGGGACGCCTACAATGAGCAGTTCTTC

V: TRBV20-1
J: TRBJ2-1
D: .
size: .
CDR3: CSAVGSYHPNEQFF
DNA: TGCAGTGCGGTGGGTAGTTATCACCCCAATGAGCAGTTCTTC

V: TRBV7-9
J: TRBJ2-7
D: .
size: few
CDR3: CASSLATPGTNKYEQYF
DNA: TGTGCCAGCAGCTTAGCCACACCCGGGACAAACAAATACGAGCAGTACTTC

V: TRBV7-6
J: TRBJ2-5
D: TRBD1
size: once
CDR3: CASRQGRGQGDETQYF
DNA: TGTGCCAGCAGACAAGGGAGGGGACAGGGGGACGAGACCCAGTACTTC

V: TRBV12-3/TRBV12-4
J: TRBJ2-7
D: TRBD1
size: .
CDR3: CASRGEGQGYEQYF
DNA: TGTGCCAGCAGGGGAGAGGGACAGGGCTACGAGCAGTACTTC

V: TRBV5-1
J: TRBJ2-5
D: .
size: .
CDR3: CASSFPDTLETQYF
DNA: TGCGCCAGCAGCTTTCCGGACACCTTAGAGACCCAGTACTTC

V: TRBV5-1
J: TRBJ2-4
D: TRBD2
size: few
CDR3: CASSGPPRLAGKNIQYF
DNA: TGCGCCAGCAGCGGACCCCCTAGACTAGCGGGGAAAAACATTCAGTACTTC

V: TRBV11-2
J: TRBJ2-5
D: .
size: few
CDR3: CASSHGLNQETQYF
DNA: TGTGCCAGCAGCCACGGACTCAACCAAGAGACCCAGTACTTC

V: TRBV12-3/TRBV12-4
J: TRBJ2-7
D: .
size: few
CDR3: CASSLIAGDEQYF
DNA: TGTGCCAGCAGTTTAATTGCGGGCGACGAGCAGTACTTC

V: TRBV5-1
J: TRBJ2-3
D: .
size: .
CDR3: CASSLLEGAQYF
DNA: TGCGCCAGCAGCTTGCTGGAGGGGGCGCAGTATTTT

V: TRBV5-1
J: TRBJ2-7
D: .
size: few
CDR3: CASSTARTGPYEQYF
DNA: TGCGCCAGCAGTACGGCTAGGACTGGGCCCTACGAGCAGTACTTC